This is a list of T cell receptor beta chains from one sample in a study of blood T cell repertoires in COVID-19. The repertoire was sequenced with immunoSEQ multiplex PCR; TCRdb's copy has only in-frame clones and lacks some. This table has some 240,000 clones, more than 75% appearing once. The sequencing sample was made of PBMCs or T cells enriched from blood (not recorded which). The receptors stem from a woman in her forties or fifties who had been exposed to COVID-19. Both conserved end residues are part of each CDR3. The D gene is left open where the match is weak. Clone size appears in some rows only: once, few, many, or a class for an expanded clone.

v_call,j_call,d_call,clone_size,cdr3_aa,cdr3_nt
TRBV5-6,TRBJ1-5,TRBD1,once,CASSRGQGVQPQHF,TGTGCCAGCAGTCGCGGCCAGGGGGTACAGCCCCAGCATTTT
TRBV7-9,TRBJ1-6,NA,few,CASSPIEFRGGNSPLHF,TGTGCCAGCAGCCCGATCGAGTTTCGGGGTGGGAATTCACCCCTCCACTTT
TRBV12-3/TRBV12-4,TRBJ1-1,NA,NA,CASSLEGDTEAFF,TGTGCCAGCAGTTTAGAGGGGGACACTGAAGCTTTCTTT
TRBV12-3/TRBV12-4,TRBJ1-1,NA,NA,CASSLRSNTEAFF,TGTGCCAGCAGCCTTAGGAGCAACACTGAAGCTTTCTTT
TRBV27,TRBJ2-7,NA,NA,CASSQGPGLEQYF,TGTGCCAGCTCTCAGGGGCCGGGCCTCGAGCAGTACTTC
TRBV19,TRBJ1-2,NA,few,CASSKTVANYGYTF,TGTGCCAGTAGTAAGACAGTAGCTAACTATGGCTACACCTTC
TRBV27,TRBJ2-1,TRBD2,NA,CASSLAGELYNEQFF,TGTGCCAGCAGTTTAGCGGGGGAACTGTACAATGAGCAGTTCTTC
TRBV7-9,TRBJ2-6,TRBD1,NA,CASSRKTGPSGANVLTF,TGTGCCAGCAGCCGGAAGACAGGGCCTTCTGGGGCCAACGTCCTGACTTTC
TRBV7-2,TRBJ1-3,NA,NA,CASSLRGGNTIYF,TGTGCCAGCAGCTTAAGAGGTGGAAACACCATATATTTT
TRBV6-1,TRBJ2-2,TRBD2,NA,CASSEGTSGGTGELFF,TGTGCCAGCAGTGAAGGGACTAGCGGGGGGACCGGGGAGCTGTTTTTT
TRBV4-3,TRBJ2-1,NA,few,CASSQGTGGGFTEQFF,TGCGCCAGCAGCCAAGGGACAGGTGGGGGGTTCACTGAGCAGTTCTTC
TRBV9,TRBJ1-1,TRBD1,NA,CASSPRIQGKAFF,TGTGCCAGCAGCCCTCGCATACAGGGGAAAGCTTTCTTT
TRBV24-1,TRBJ1-5,TRBD1,NA,CATSEGRTGPSNQPQHF,TGTGCCACCAGTGAGGGCCGGACAGGTCCTAGCAATCAGCCCCAGCATTTT
TRBV6-2/TRBV6-3,TRBJ2-5,NA,NA,CASSLNLGGETQYF,TGTGCCAGCAGCCTTAACCTGGGGGGAGAGACCCAGTACTTC
TRBV19,TRBJ2-2,TRBD1,NA,CASSGGQGLHTGELFF,TGTGCCAGTAGTGGAGGACAGGGGCTACACACCGGGGAGCTGTTTTTT
TRBV27,TRBJ2-7,NA,NA,CASSFGRGAHEQYF,TGTGCCAGCAGTTTTGGGAGGGGGGCCCACGAGCAGTACTTC
TRBV5-1,TRBJ2-1,NA,NA,CASSLYTAGNYNEQFF,TGCGCCAGCAGCTTGTATACTGCGGGGAACTACAATGAGCAGTTCTTC
TRBV14,TRBJ1-2,NA,NA,CASSQDLDTHYGYTF,TGTGCCAGCAGCCAAGATCTTGACACCCACTATGGCTACACCTTC
TRBV30,TRBJ1-2,TRBD1,NA,CAWSRTGGRGYTF,TGTGCCTGGAGCCGAACAGGGGGTAGAGGCTACACCTTC
TRBV23-1,TRBJ2-3,NA,NA,CATRTCIPSPDTQYF,TGCGCCACTAGGACTTGCATCCCCTCCCCAGATACGCAGTATTTT
TRBV11-2,TRBJ1-2,TRBD1,NA,CASSPGQANYGYTF,TGTGCCAGCAGCCCAGGACAGGCCAACTATGGCTACACCTTC
TRBV9,TRBJ2-1,TRBD1,NA,CASSGNRDRGSNEQFF,TGTGCCAGCAGCGGTAATCGGGACAGGGGGTCCAATGAGCAGTTCTTC
TRBV19,TRBJ1-1,NA,NA,CASSIDPGRGAFF,TGTGCCAGTAGTATAGATCCAGGCCGGGGAGCTTTCTTT
TRBV3-1/TRBV3-2,TRBJ1-1,TRBD1,NA,CASSPIGQGAKVTEAFF,TGTGCCAGCAGCCCCATCGGGCAGGGGGCGAAAGTAACTGAAGCTTTCTTT
TRBV2,TRBJ1-2,NA,NA,CASREDSQLVYGYTF,TGTGCCAGCAGAGAGGACAGCCAACTGGTATATGGCTACACCTTC
TRBV3-1/TRBV3-2,TRBJ1-1,NA,NA,CASTRGDMNTEAFF,TGTGCCAGCACCCGGGGAGACATGAACACTGAAGCTTTCTTT